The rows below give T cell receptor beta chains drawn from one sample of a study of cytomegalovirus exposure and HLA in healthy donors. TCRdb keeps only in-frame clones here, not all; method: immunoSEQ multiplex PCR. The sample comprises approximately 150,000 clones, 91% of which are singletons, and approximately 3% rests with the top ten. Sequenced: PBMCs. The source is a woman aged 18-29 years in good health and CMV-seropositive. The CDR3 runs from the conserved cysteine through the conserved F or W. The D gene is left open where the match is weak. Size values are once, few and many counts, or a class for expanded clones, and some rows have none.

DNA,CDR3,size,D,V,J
TGCGCCAGCAGCCATAGACAGGAAGCTTTCTTT,CASSHRQEAFF,NA,NA,TRBV4-1,TRBJ1-1
TGTGCCAGCAGTGATGCTGGGAGGACAGATACGCAGTATTTT,CASSDAGRTDTQYF,NA,NA,TRBV6-1,TRBJ2-3
TGTGCCATCAGTGGAGGGACTAGCGGGAGCAATGAGCAGTTCTTC,CAISGGTSGSNEQFF,NA,TRBD2,TRBV10-3,TRBJ2-1
TGTGCCAGCAGTCAGCAACAGGGGGCCGGCACTGAAGCTTTCTTT,CASSQQQGAGTEAFF,NA,TRBD1,TRBV2,TRBJ1-1
TGTGCCAGCAGTTACCGGGGACTAGCGGCCAATGAGCAGTTCTTC,CASSYRGLAANEQFF,NA,TRBD2,TRBV6-5,TRBJ2-1
TGTGCCAGCACCCTAGGTGCAACTAATGAAAAACTGTTTTTT,CASTLGATNEKLFF,NA,NA,TRBV6-1,TRBJ1-4
TGTGCCAGCAGCTTAGAGACTAGCATTTGGTTCTTC,CASSLETSIWFF,NA,TRBD2,TRBV7-2,TRBJ2-1
TGTGCCAGCAGCTTAGACCCGCTAACTCAAGAGACCCAGTACTTC,CASSLDPLTQETQYF,NA,NA,TRBV7-9,TRBJ2-5
TGCGCCAGCAGCTTGGGGACTTCCACCGCTAGCACAGATACGCAGTATTTT,CASSLGTSTASTDTQYF,NA,NA,TRBV5-1,TRBJ2-3
TGTGCCAGCAGCTTAGGCTCCGCCAGGTACAATGAGCAGTTCTTC,CASSLGSARYNEQFF,NA,NA,TRBV11-2,TRBJ2-1
TGTGCCAGCAGCTTAGTTCCGGGCAATCAGCCCCAGCATTTT,CASSLVPGNQPQHF,NA,NA,TRBV7-8,TRBJ1-5
TGTGCCAGCAGCCAATTCTACAGGGCCTCGTACAGGGCCAATGAGCAGTTCTTC,CASSQFYRASYRANEQFF,NA,NA,TRBV4-2,TRBJ2-1
TGTGCCAGCAGCTTACGCACTAGCGGGAGTGAGACCCAGTACTTC,CASSLRTSGSETQYF,NA,TRBD2,TRBV7-9,TRBJ2-5
TGCGCCAGCAGTTCGGTTCTCGGGGGGGGCTACAATGAGCAGTTCTTC,CASSSVLGGGYNEQFF,NA,TRBD2,TRBV10-2,TRBJ2-1
TGTGCCAGCAGTTTACCTCTCCGAAGCGCCGGGGAGCTGTTTTTT,CASSLPLRSAGELFF,NA,NA,TRBV28,TRBJ2-2
TGTGCCAGCAGCTTAGTTGGGACTAGCGGGAGTGGTGGCACCGGGGAGCTGTTTTTT,CASSLVGTSGSGGTGELFF,NA,TRBD2,TRBV7-9,TRBJ2-2
TGCGCCAGCAGCCCGGACAGACCCCCCTACGAGCAGTACTTC,CASSPDRPPYEQYF,NA,NA,TRBV5-1,TRBJ2-7
TGTGCCAGCAGCTTAGATCACGGTGATACGCAGTATTTT,CASSLDHGDTQYF,NA,NA,TRBV11-2,TRBJ2-3
TGTGCCAGTAGTATATGGGCTGCGGGAAGTAGGACAGATACGCAGTATTTT,CASSIWAAGSRTDTQYF,NA,NA,TRBV19,TRBJ2-3
TGTGCCAGTAGTATCCCTGGAGGCTTCGAGCAGTACTTC,CASSIPGGFEQYF,NA,NA,TRBV19,TRBJ2-7
TGCGCCAGCAGCCGAACCGAGGACAAGCACATGAACACTGAAGCTTTCTTT,CASSRTEDKHMNTEAFF,NA,NA,TRBV5-1,TRBJ1-1
TGCGCCAGCAGCCGGGGTCAAACTAGCGGGAGGAAGGATACGCAGTATTTT,CASSRGQTSGRKDTQYF,NA,TRBD2,TRBV5-1,TRBJ2-3
TGTGCCAGCGATCCCCTCAGAGGGAACACTGAAGCTTTCTTT,CASDPLRGNTEAFF,once,NA,TRBV28,TRBJ1-1
TGTGCCAGCAGGACCCTACCGGGAACTCAAGAGACCCAGTACTTC,CASRTLPGTQETQYF,NA,NA,TRBV27,TRBJ2-5
TGTGCCAGTAGTATCGGGGGAACCTCCTACAATGAGCAGTTCTTC,CASSIGGTSYNEQFF,NA,NA,TRBV19,TRBJ2-1
TGTGCCAGCAGCTTACTAGCGGGGGGCACAGATACGCAGTATTTT,CASSLLAGGTDTQYF,NA,TRBD2,TRBV7-9,TRBJ2-3
TGTGCCAGCAGCGGACAGGGCAAGACCCAGTACTTC,CASSGQGKTQYF,NA,TRBD1,TRBV7-7,TRBJ2-5
TGCGCCAGCAGCCAAGATTCAAGGGTTAGCGGGGGGGCCGCAGATACGCAGTATTTT,CASSQDSRVSGGAADTQYF,once,TRBD2,TRBV4-1,TRBJ2-3
TGTGCCAGCAGCCGGGGAGACAGGGCAAGCACAGATACGCAGTATTTT,CASSRGDRASTDTQYF,NA,TRBD1,TRBV4-2,TRBJ2-3
TGTGCCAGCAGTCCCCGCTCTGGGGCCAACGTCCTGACTTTC,CASSPRSGANVLTF,NA,NA,TRBV27,TRBJ2-6
TGTGCCAGCAGCCCCCGAGGGCTTAGCACAGATACGCAGTATTTT,CASSPRGLSTDTQYF,NA,NA,TRBV7-8,TRBJ2-3
TGTGCCTACACTACAGGGGGGCATCAGCCCCAGCATTTT,CAYTTGGHQPQHF,NA,TRBD1,TRBV30,TRBJ1-5
TGTGCCAGCGGCCCGGAGATGTTGGTCAACGTCCTGACTTTC,CASGPEMLVNVLTF,NA,NA,TRBV6-6,TRBJ2-6
TGTGCCAGCAGTCCTCTTACTAGCGGGAACGAGCAGTACTTC,CASSPLTSGNEQYF,NA,TRBD2,TRBV28,TRBJ2-7
TGCAGTTACAGGGTTCGCGACGAGCAGTACTTC,CSYRVRDEQYF,NA,NA,TRBV29-1,TRBJ2-7
TGTGCCAGCAGCTTAGGACCAGCGGGAGAGGGCGAGCAGTACTTC,CASSLGPAGEGEQYF,NA,TRBD2,TRBV11-3,TRBJ2-7
TGTGCCAGCGCGGGACAGGGGGTGTTAGAGACCCAGTACTTC,CASAGQGVLETQYF,NA,TRBD1,TRBV27,TRBJ2-5
TGCGCCAGCAGCCAAGACCCCGACAGGGCAAATAATTCACCCCTCCACTTT,CASSQDPDRANNSPLHF,NA,TRBD1,TRBV4-1,TRBJ1-6
TGTGCCAGCAGTCCCGCGGGAGGGCCAGACGAGCAGTACTTC,CASSPAGGPDEQYF,once,TRBD2,TRBV28,TRBJ2-7